One sample yielded the 21 T cell receptor beta chains listed below, sequenced in a study of T-cell memory formation after mild COVID-19. MiXCR, run by TCRdb on the 5' RACE reads, gives a single entry per CDR3 protein. The table lists approximately 300,000 distinct CDR3 sequences, more than 15% of them singletons. Sample: PBMCs or a T cell subset sorted from them (not recorded which). All receptors come from a man between 18 and 35 years old who had mild COVID-19 (a few samples of this study predate the infection). Cell type and time point are not known.

The gene calls are TRBV23-1 and TRBJ2-6, with D hard to call. TRBV23-1 is an ORF for which the function is uncertain. The germline V and J ends were trimmed by 0 bases and 7 bases, with 10 bases remaining between them. The length of the CDR3 is 15 residues. In DNA, the CDR3 is TGCGCCAGCAGTCAATCTCACCGAGGAGCCAACGTCCTGACTTTC. It translates to CASSQSHRGANVLTF.

This clonotype was observed a handful of times. The rearrangement joins TRBV23-1 to TRBJ2-7, with TRBD2 identical over 7 bases. TRBV23-1 is given ORF status, its function remaining uncertain. V lost 0 bases to trimming and J lost 6 bases; unmatched junction nucleotides: 2. There are 13 residues in the CDR3. The CDR3, as DNA: TGCGCCAGCAGTCAATCTTGGGAGGGCGAGCAGTACGTC. Protein: CASSQSWEGEQYV.

This sequence joins TRBV19 and TRBJ2-7, with TRBD1 matching over 7 bases. Looked up from germline, CDR1 is LNHDA and CDR2 is SQIVND (reference sequence). The length of the CDR3 is 13 residues. V lost 9 bases, J lost 0 bases, and 5 bases stayed unmatched. The CDR3 sequence: CASRQGFSYEQYF. CDR3 coding DNA: TGTGCCAGCCGACAGGGATTCTCCTACGAGCAGTACTTC.

This chain links TRBV7-2 with TRBJ2-3; D not resolved. The CDR3 is made up of 13 amino acids. The germline V and J ends were trimmed by 5 bases and 6 bases, with 12 bases remaining between them. Per the germline V gene, CDR1 is SGHTA and CDR2 is FQGNSA. The CDR3 DNA reads as TGTGCCAGCAGCCGGGTGGGCCGGGATACGCAGTATTTT. This encodes CASSRVGRDTQYF.

The V and J genes are TRBV20-1 and TRBJ2-5; D uncertain. The CDR3 consists of 13 residues. The V gene's germline CDR1 is DFQATT and CDR2 SNEGSKA (reference sequence). The germline V and J ends were trimmed by 3 bases and 5 bases, with 13 bases remaining between them. The CDR3 bases are TGCAGTGCTAGCAGGTTGCGTCTGGAGACCCAGTACTTC. Translated: CSASRLRLETQYF.

This clonotype was found many times. The gene calls are TRBV7-2 and TRBJ2-3; the D gene is possibly TRBD2 (5 bases). CDR3 length: 14 residues. V lost 1 base, J lost 6 bases, and 11 bases lay in between. Germline V CDR1 and CDR2: SGHTA, FQGNSA. In DNA, the CDR3 is TGTGCCAGCAGCTTAGGTCTAGCCGGGGATACGCAGTATTTT. This sequence encodes CASSLGLAGDTQYF.

V is TRBV7-9 and J is TRBJ1-2; 9 bases match TRBD1. Germline CDR1 is SEHNR and CDR2 is FQNEAQ (reference sequence). Trimming at V came to 4 bases and at J to 4 bases, leaving 10 bases not matched to a gene. CDR3 size: 16 residues. CDR3 DNA sequence: TGTGCCAGCAGCTCCCCGTGGACAGGGGCTATCTATGGCTACACCTTC. Residues: CASSSPWTGAIYGYTF. Looking up the rest from reference TRBV7-9 and TRBJ1-2 gives the full variable domain: DTGVSQNPRHKITKRGQNVTFRCDPISEHNRLYWYRQTLGQGPEFLTYFQNEAQLEKSRLLSDRFSAERPKGSFSTLEIQRTEQGDSAMYLCASSSPWTGAIYGYTFGSGTRLTVV.

This clonotype was observed a few times. The chain has TRBV20-1 and TRBJ2-2; 14 bases align to TRBD2. Germline CDR1 DFQATT, CDR2 SNEGSKA (reference sequence). This CDR3 is built from 18 residues. The J segment lost 0 bases and the V segment lost 2 bases, leaving 5 bases of the junction unmatched. CDR3 loop: CSARPGLAGGANTGELFF. The CDR3 bases are TGCAGTGCTAGACCTGGACTAGCGGGGGGCGCGAACACCGGGGAGCTGTTTTTT.

The table lists this clonotype with a few counts. The chain joins TRBV10-3 to TRBJ1-2, with TRBD1 as a possible D gene (5 bases). The CDR3 is 14 amino acids. The V and J ends lost 5 bases and 0 bases respectively, with 10 bases between them. Germline V lookup: CDR1 ENHRY, CDR2 SYGVKD. CDR3 bases: TGTGCCATCAGTATCAGGGTAACTAACTATGGCTACACCTTC. This encodes CAISIRVTNYGYTF.

V is TRBV6-2 or TRBV6-3 and J is TRBJ1-2; D ambiguous. With 8 bases removed from V and 2 bases from J, the gap between germline ends came to 15 bases. There are 14 residues in the CDR3. From germline, CDR1 is MNHEY and CDR2 SVGEGT. CDR3 amino acids: CASGLGGGNYGYTF. The CDR3 DNA reads TGTGCCAGCGGTTTGGGCGGCGGGAACTATGGCTACACCTTC.

This clonotype was seen a few times. This chain connects TRBV12-3 or TRBV12-4 to TRBJ2-3; 7 positions agree with TRBD1. The V and J ends lost 2 bases and 1 base, in that order; junction bases with no gene match: 18. This CDR3 contains 20 residues. The CDR3 spells CASSLPRGSSEGVRTDTQYF. CDR3 bases: TGTGCCAGCAGTTTACCCAGGGGGAGTAGCGAAGGGGTCCGCACAGATACGCAGTATTTT.

The chain has TRBV11-3 and TRBJ2-5, with 7 bases fitting TRBD1. Unmatched junction bases numbered 11, after V lost 5 bases and J lost 8 bases. The CDR3 has 14 amino acids. Per the germline V gene, CDR1 is SGHNT and CDR2 is YENEEA. The CDR3 protein is CASSKSRDRATQYF. CDR3 bases: TGTGCCAGCAGCAAGAGCCGGGACAGAGCTACCCAGTACTTC.

The gene calls are TRBV2 and TRBJ2-3; the match to TRBD2 covers 8 bases. Germline V lookup: CDR1 SNHLY, CDR2 FYNNEI. The CDR3 covers 15 residues. V shed 8 bases and J 2 bases; nucleotides not matched to a gene: 9. The chain's CDR3 is CASSRGGLSTDTQYF. The CDR3, as DNA: TGTGCCAGCTCTCGCGGGGGGCTTTCCACAGATACGCAGTATTTT.

The V gene is TRBV5-1, the J gene TRBJ2-1, with D uncertain. The germline V gene encodes CDR1 SGHRS and CDR2 YFSETQ. The CDR3 has 12 residues. V was cut by 0 bases and J by 9 bases, with 7 bases left in between. The CDR3: CASSLGKGEQFF. CDR3 sequence (DNA): TGCGCCAGCAGCTTGGGGAAAGGTGAGCAGTTCTTC.

CDR3 sequence: CASRRASAKNIQYF. DNA for the CDR3: TGTGCCAGCAGGAGGGCTTCGGCCAAAAACATTCAGTACTTC. The chain has TRBV27 and TRBJ2-4, with D possibly TRBD2 on 5 matching bases. The CDR3 sequence is 14 residues long. Germline V gene lookup returns CDR1 MNHEY and CDR2 SMNVEV (reference sequence). V was cut by 6 bases and J by 1 base, with 10 bases left in between.

In its sample, this clonotype was seen many times. This chain joins TRBV5-1 and TRBJ1-2, with 9 bases that match TRBD1. The length of the CDR3 is 14 residues. Unmatched junction bases numbered 5, after V lost 0 bases and J lost 8 bases. CDR1 and CDR2 (germline): SGHRS, YFSETQ. CDR3 nucleotide sequence: TGCGCCAGCAGCTTGGTGGGACAGGGACACGGCTACACCTTC. It yields the protein CASSLVGQGHGYTF.

J is TRBJ1-2 and V is TRBV3-1, with D unresolved. The V end lost 2 bases, the J end lost 0 bases, and 10 bases lay between the germline ends. This CDR3 is built from 15 residues. CDR1 is LGHDT, CDR2 YNNKEL, per germline (reference sequence). The CDR3 nucleotides are TGTGCCAGCAGCCAAAACACACCTACTAACTATGGCTACACCTTC. This gives the protein CASSQNTPTNYGYTF.

V gene TRBV6-1 combines with J gene TRBJ1-1; 9 bases map to TRBD1. This CDR3 has 13 amino acids. CDR1 is MNHNS, CDR2 SASEGT, per germline. CDR3 sequence: CEERDRVNTEAFF. CDR3 nucleotide sequence: TGTGAGGAACGGGACAGGGTCAACACTGAAGCTTTCTTT.

In this sample, this clonotype turned up many times. V and J are TRBV7-2 and TRBJ2-7; 7 bases are shared with TRBD1. V lost 1 base to trimming and J lost 5 bases; unmatched junction nucleotides: 2. This CDR3 has 13 amino acids. Germline CDR1 is SGHTA and CDR2 is FQGNSA. CDR3 loop: CASSLGQGDEQYF. CDR3 coding DNA: TGTGCCAGCAGCTTAGGACAGGGAGACGAGCAGTACTTC. Full variable domain (remainder filled in from reference TRBV7-2 and TRBJ2-7): GAGVSQSPSNKVTEKGKDVELRCDPISGHTALYWYRQSLGQGLEFLIYFQGNSAPDKSGLPSDRFSAERTGGSVSTLTIQRTQQEDSAVYLCASSLGQGDEQYFGPGTRLTVT.

The chain couples TRBV5-1 to TRBJ1-2; D may be TRBD1 (5 bases). The germline V gene encodes CDR1 SGHRS and CDR2 YFSETQ. This CDR3 is built from 13 residues. Trimming removed 4 bases from V and 4 bases from J, with 11 bases in between. The CDR3 DNA is TGCGCCAGCAGCCCCTCAGGGATCTATGGCTACACCTTC. This encodes CASSPSGIYGYTF.

This clonotype was seen a handful of times. The gene calls are TRBV7-2 and TRBJ2-1, with D unresolved. In germline, CDR1 is SGHTA, CDR2 FQGNSA. The ends were cut back, 7 bases at V and 7 bases at J, with 17 bases in the middle. The CDR3 is 14 amino acids. CDR3 bases: TGTGCCAGCACCAATCCGACTGCTCTGAATGAGCAGTTCTTC. This translates into CASTNPTALNEQFF.